These T cell receptor beta chains were read from a single sample in a study of T-cell reconstitution after alpha-beta-depleted transplantation in children. Using its own MiXCR run on the PCR reads, TCRdb lists one record per CDR3 protein. The table shows 250,000 to 300,000 distinct CDR3 sequences, with 10% occurring only once. Sequenced material: PBMCs, taken before TCRalphabeta/CD19-depleted stem cell transplant. Source of these receptors: a boy under three years old with acute myeloid leukemia, due to receive a stem cell transplant. The CDR3 runs from the conserved cysteine through the conserved F or W. The D gene is left open where the match is weak. The size field is filled for only some rows; it gives once, few, many or a size class.

TRBD2,TRBV20-1,few,13,TRBJ2-5,CSASRAGAETQYF,TGCAGTGCTTCTAGAGCGGGAGCGGAGACCCAGTACTTC
NA,TRBV9,many,12,TRBJ2-3,CASSVVSDTQYF,TGTGCCAGCAGCGTAGTGTCAGATACGCAGTATTTT
NA,TRBV5-1,few,20,TRBJ2-1,CASSARNNSGRSRSYNEQFF,TGCGCCAGCAGCGCCCGAAACAATAGCGGAAGGTCCAGATCCTACAATGAGCAGTTCTTC
TRBD2,TRBV28,many,14,TRBJ2-3,CASSSSGSVDTQYF,TGTGCCAGCAGTTCTAGCGGGAGTGTAGATACGCAGTATTTT
NA,TRBV7-2,many,14,TRBJ2-1,CASSLDRWGDEQFF,TGTGCCAGCAGCTTGGATCGGTGGGGCGATGAGCAGTTCTTC
NA,TRBV27,many,12,TRBJ1-5,CASSSLNQPQHF,TGTGCCAGCAGTTCCCTGAATCAGCCCCAGCATTTT
TRBD2,TRBV5-1,many,15,TRBJ2-1,CASSLASGRAKEQFF,TGCGCCAGCAGCTTGGCTAGCGGGAGGGCCAAAGAGCAGTTCTTC
NA,TRBV12-3/TRBV12-4,many,13,TRBJ2-2,CASSPLGGGELFF,TGTGCCAGCAGTCCTCTTGGGGGCGGGGAGCTGTTTTTT
NA,TRBV3-1,NA,17,TRBJ2-3,CASSQAVGLPLTDTQYF,TGTGCCAGCAGCCAAGCGGTCGGACTCCCACTTACAGATACGCAGTATTTT
NA,TRBV29-1,many,12,TRBJ1-1,CSGMTGGTEAFF,TGCAGCGGCATGACAGGCGGCACTGAAGCTTTCTTT
NA,TRBV3-1,many,10,TRBJ2-5,CASSHTTQYF,TGTGCCAGCAGCCATACTACTCAGTACTTC
NA,TRBV11-2,many,12,TRBJ2-3,CASSLVVDTQYF,TGTGCCAGCAGCTTAGTGGTAGATACGCAGTATTTT
TRBD2,TRBV6-4,many,15,TRBJ2-3,CASSLSAGGSDTQYF,TGTGCCAGCAGTCTCTCAGCGGGAGGATCCGATACGCAGTATTTT
TRBD1,TRBV20-1,many,14,TRBJ2-5,CSAIGTGGDETQYF,TGCAGTGCCATCGGGACAGGGGGGGATGAGACCCAGTACTTC
TRBD1,TRBV28,many,12,TRBJ2-3,CASSDREDTQYF,TGTGCCAGCAGCGACAGGGAAGATACGCAGTATTTT
NA,TRBV10-3,NA,13,TRBJ2-5,CAIMGGAEETQYF,TGTGCCATCATGGGGGGGGCCGAGGAGACCCAGTACTTC
TRBD1,TRBV18,few,17,TRBJ2-3,CASSRNPGTASTDTQYF,TGTGCCAGCTCACGAAACCCCGGGACAGCTAGCACAGATACGCAGTATTTT
NA,TRBV6-5,NA,14,TRBJ1-2,CASSYSDSPYGGTF,TGTGCCAGCAGTTACTCGGACAGCCCTTACGGGGGCACCTTC
NA,TRBV12-3/TRBV12-4,NA,13,TRBJ2-7,CASSLWAGDEQYF,TGTGCCAGCAGTTTATGGGCCGGCGACGAGCAGTACTTC
NA,TRBV5-4,NA,16,TRBJ2-3,CASSLYRGLGTDTQYF,TGTGCCAGCAGCTTGTATCGGGGTCTGGGCACAGATACGCAGTATTTT
TRBD2,TRBV29-1,many,15,TRBJ2-3,CSSGTSGRGTDTQYF,TGCAGCTCTGGGACTAGCGGGAGAGGCACAGATACGCAGTATTTT
NA,TRBV29-1,many,12,TRBJ1-2,CSVEKVHYGYTF,TGCAGCGTTGAAAAGGTACACTATGGCTACACCTTC
NA,TRBV4-1,many,15,TRBJ1-4,CASSLTGLANEKLFF,TGCGCCAGCAGCCTAACGGGCTTAGCTAATGAAAAACTGTTTTTT
NA,TRBV27,many,14,TRBJ2-3,CASSLSRGGLTQYF,TGTGCCAGCAGTTTATCCAGGGGAGGACTTACGCAGTATTTT
TRBD1,TRBV5-1,NA,17,TRBJ2-6,CASSRQGPAFGANVLTF,TGCGCCAGCAGTAGACAGGGCCCAGCCTTTGGGGCCAACGTCCTGACTTTC
NA,TRBV25-1,NA,11,TRBJ2-7,CAGSTHYEQYF,TGTGCCGGCAGTACCCACTACGAGCAGTACTTC
NA,TRBV12-3/TRBV12-4,many,12,TRBJ2-7,CASSLVFRMQYF,TGTGCCAGCAGTTTAGTCTTCCGAATGCAGTACTTC
TRBD2,TRBV4-3,NA,17,TRBJ2-7,CASSQSSWKAGALEQYF,TGCGCCAGCAGCCAGAGCTCTTGGAAGGCGGGAGCCCTCGAGCAGTACTTC
NA,TRBV7-9,many,17,TRBJ1-4,CASNFHQQGGRDEKLFF,TGTGCCAGCAACTTTCATCAACAGGGTGGCCGGGATGAAAAACTGTTTTTT
NA,TRBV9,many,19,TRBJ1-1,CASSVKEPRGGSVNTEAFF,TGTGCCAGCAGCGTTAAAGAACCGAGGGGAGGGAGCGTGAACACTGAAGCTTTCTTT
NA,TRBV7-2,many,14,TRBJ2-3,CASSLGYGPDTQYF,TGTGCCAGCAGCTTAGGTTATGGGCCAGATACGCAGTATTTT
NA,TRBV7-8,many,12,TRBJ2-5,CATGRPQETQYF,TGTGCCACGGGACGGCCCCAAGAGACCCAGTACTTC
NA,TRBV10-3,few,16,TRBJ1-3,CAISESISLSGNTIYF,TGTGCCATCAGTGAGTCGATCAGCCTCTCTGGAAACACCATATATTTT
NA,TRBV24-1,NA,13,TRBJ1-2,CATSLGGDYGYTF,TGTGCCACCAGTCTGGGGGGGGACTATGGCTACACCTTC
NA,TRBV20-1,many,11,TRBJ2-7,CSARRGYEQYF,TGCAGTGCTAGGCGAGGGTACGAGCAGTACTTC
NA,TRBV6-5,few,14,TRBJ2-2,CASSSGAFTGELFF,TGTGCCAGCAGTTCAGGGGCCTTCACCGGGGAGCTGTTTTTT
NA,TRBV20-1,NA,14,TRBJ2-2,CSASGGRDTGEMFF,TGCAGTGCGAGTGGGGGGCGGGACACCGGGGAGATGTTTTTT
TRBD1,TRBV28,many,14,TRBJ2-7,CASSLGQAVYEQYF,TGTGCCAGCAGTTTGGGACAGGCGGTCTACGAGCAGTACTTC
TRBD1,TRBV29-1,many,13,TRBJ2-7,CSVGPGQGDEQYF,TGCAGCGTTGGTCCGGGACAGGGGGACGAGCAGTACTTC
TRBD1,TRBV10-3,many,14,TRBJ2-7,CAISDGTGHYEQYF,TGTGCCATCAGTGACGGGACAGGGCACTACGAGCAGTACTTC
NA,TRBV11-1,NA,19,TRBJ2-4,CASSPDNSGTPGAKNIQYF,TGTGCCAGCAGCCCCGACAATAGCGGAACCCCAGGAGCCAAAAACATTCAGTACTTC
NA,TRBV12-3/TRBV12-4,many,14,TRBJ2-5,CASSLASLGWTQYF,TGTGCCAGCAGTTTGGCGTCTCTAGGTTGGACCCAGTACTTC
NA,TRBV27,NA,14,TRBJ1-5,CASSRGTSNQPQHF,TGTGCCAGCAGTCGAGGCACCAGCAATCAGCCCCAGCATTTT
TRBD1,TRBV7-3,many,15,TRBJ2-6,CASSSDRAGANVLTF,TGTGCCAGCAGCTCCGACAGGGCTGGGGCCAACGTCCTGACTTTC
TRBD1,TRBV10-3,NA,13,TRBJ2-2,CAISRGRTGELFF,TGTGCCATCTCAAGGGGGCGAACCGGGGAGCTGTTTTTT
TRBD1,TRBV6-1,few,17,TRBJ2-2,CASSEAARDRAPGELFF,TGTGCCAGCAGTGAAGCAGCTCGGGACAGGGCCCCCGGGGAGCTGTTTTTT
NA,TRBV4-3,many,15,TRBJ2-2,CASSQGAGWTGELFF,TGCGCCAGCAGCCAAGGGGCAGGATGGACCGGGGAGCTGTTTTTT
TRBD1,TRBV4-3,many,17,TRBJ2-1,CASSQDRGQGAYNEQFF,TGCGCCAGCAGCCAAGATCGGGGACAGGGGGCTTACAATGAGCAGTTCTTC
TRBD2,TRBV9,many,15,TRBJ2-3,CASSASGGSTDTQYF,TGTGCCAGCAGCGCTAGCGGGGGAAGCACAGATACGCAGTATTTT
TRBD1,TRBV9,NA,15,TRBJ2-1,CASSVGGTGKDEQFF,TGTGCCAGCAGCGTAGGAGGGACAGGGAAGGATGAGCAGTTCTTC
TRBD1,TRBV7-2,many,14,TRBJ2-5,CASSLRQGRVTQYF,TGTGCCAGCAGCTTACGACAGGGGCGAGTGACCCAGTACTTC
NA,TRBV10-3,many,15,TRBJ2-1,CAISESARLYNEQFF,TGTGCCATCAGTGAGTCTGCCAGGCTCTACAATGAGCAGTTCTTC
NA,TRBV3-1,many,14,TRBJ1-1,CASSPWPENTEAFF,TGTGCCAGCAGTCCCTGGCCCGAGAACACTGAAGCTTTCTTT
NA,TRBV29-1,many,11,TRBJ1-1,CSVQGNTEAFF,TGCAGCGTTCAGGGTAACACTGAAGCTTTCTTT
TRBD1,TRBV7-9,many,16,TRBJ1-2,CASSLGRTGGEDGYTF,TGTGCCAGCAGCTTAGGCAGGACAGGGGGCGAGGATGGCTACACCTTC
NA,TRBV11-2,many,16,TRBJ1-5,CASSLEGGRANQPQHF,TGTGCCAGCAGCTTAGAGGGAGGCAGGGCCAATCAGCCCCAGCATTTT
NA,TRBV27,NA,16,TRBJ2-3,CASSSGLLYPTDTQYF,TGTGCCAGCAGTTCAGGACTACTCTACCCCACAGATACGCAGTATTTT